This T cell receptor (beta chain) was captured in a study of neoadjuvant anti-PD-1 for oral cavity cancer. Sequencing used immunoSEQ multiplex PCR; TCRdb keeps in-frame clones, though not all of them. Of tens of thousands of clones in the sample, approximately 82% were seen once. Germline lookup yields CDR1 LNHDA and CDR2 SQIVND (reference sequence). The junction had 5 bases not matched to a gene; V was cut back by 4 bases and J by 4 bases. There are 14 residues in the CDR3. The rearrangement uses TRBV19 and TRBJ2-5; 8 positions agree with TRBD2. This sequence was found in a person aged 35-80 years with oral cavity squamous cell carcinoma. Source: PBMCs, taken before nivolumab (anti-PD-1) treatment. CDR3 amino acids: CASSTVAGTETQYF. CDR3 DNA sequence: TGTGCCAGTAGTACGGTAGCGGGGACAGAGACCCAGTACTTC. The full variable domain, with the rest looked up from reference TRBV19 and TRBJ2-5, is DGGITQSPKYLFRKEGQNVTLSCEQNLNHDAMYWYRQDPGQGLRLIYYSQIVNDFQKGDIAEGYSVSREKKESFPLTVTSAQKNPTAFYLCASSTVAGTETQYFGPGTRLLVL.